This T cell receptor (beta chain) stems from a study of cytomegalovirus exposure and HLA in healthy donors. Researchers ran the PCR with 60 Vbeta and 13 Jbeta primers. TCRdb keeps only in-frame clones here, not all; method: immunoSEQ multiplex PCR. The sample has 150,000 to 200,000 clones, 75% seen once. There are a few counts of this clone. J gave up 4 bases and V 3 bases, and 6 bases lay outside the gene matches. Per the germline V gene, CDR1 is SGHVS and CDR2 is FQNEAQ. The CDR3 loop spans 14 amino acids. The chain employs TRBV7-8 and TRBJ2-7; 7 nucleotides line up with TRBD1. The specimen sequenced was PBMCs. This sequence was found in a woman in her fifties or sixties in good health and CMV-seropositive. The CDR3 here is CASSFTGTEYEQYF. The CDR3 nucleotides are TGTGCCAGCAGCTTTACCGGGACAGAGTACGAGCAGTACTTC.